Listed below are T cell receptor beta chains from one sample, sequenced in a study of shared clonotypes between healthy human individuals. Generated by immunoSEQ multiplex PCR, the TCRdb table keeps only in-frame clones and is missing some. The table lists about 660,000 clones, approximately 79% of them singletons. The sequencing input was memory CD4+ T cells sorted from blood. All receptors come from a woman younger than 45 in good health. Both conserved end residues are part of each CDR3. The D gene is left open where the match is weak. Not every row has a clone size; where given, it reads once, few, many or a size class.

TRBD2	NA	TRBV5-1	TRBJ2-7	CASSYTSGSREQYF	TGCGCCAGCAGCTATACTAGCGGGAGCCGCGAGCAGTACTTC
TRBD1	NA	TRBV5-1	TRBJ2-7	CASSWGDRDRGEQYF	TGCGCCAGCAGCTGGGGAGACAGGGATCGGGGCGAGCAGTACTTC
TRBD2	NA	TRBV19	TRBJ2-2	CASTPLAGGTGELFF	TGTGCCAGTACCCCGCTAGCGGGAGGAACCGGGGAGCTGTTTTTT
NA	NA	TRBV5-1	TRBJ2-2	CASSLTAGGNTGELFF	TGCGCCAGCAGCTTGACGGCCGGGGGGAACACCGGGGAGCTGTTTTTT
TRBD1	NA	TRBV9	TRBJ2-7	CASSPNTGVNEQYF	TGTGCCAGCAGCCCCAACACAGGGGTCAACGAGCAGTACTTC
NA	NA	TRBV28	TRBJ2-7	CASRLTDSSYEQYF	TGTGCCAGCAGGCTGACAGATAGCTCCTACGAGCAGTACTTC
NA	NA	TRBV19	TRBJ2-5	CASSLQRGSETQYF	TGTGCCAGTAGTCTGCAAAGGGGTTCGGAGACCCAGTACTTC
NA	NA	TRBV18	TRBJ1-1	CASSVGNTEAFF	TGTGCCAGCTCAGTGGGGAATACTGAAGCTTTCTTT
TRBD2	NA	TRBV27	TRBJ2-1	CASSLTLAGYNEQFF	TGTGCCAGCAGTTTAACACTAGCGGGATACAATGAGCAGTTCTTC
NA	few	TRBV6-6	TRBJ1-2	CASSYPTEPDGYTF	TGTGCCAGCAGTTACCCTACCGAACCGGATGGCTACACCTTC
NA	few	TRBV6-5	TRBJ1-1	CASRGGTPNTEAFF	TGTGCCAGCAGGGGCGGGACACCCAACACTGAAGCTTTCTTT